This T cell receptor (beta chain) stems from a study of shared clonotypes between healthy human individuals. Study-level points and caveats: Naive subsets tended to show greater estimated richness than memory subsets. It was the non-shared clonotypes that had lower generation probabilities than clonotypes shared by all four donors. Sharing of clonotypes among donors was expected to vary with sequencing depth.

Looked up from germline, CDR1 is SQVTM and CDR2 is ANQGSEA. CDR3 length: 14 amino acids. V dropped 3 bases and J dropped 1 base, with 9 bases sitting between them. The naive CD8 subset, CD45RO-negative cells positively selected for CCR7, excluded terminally differentiated effector memory CD45RA+ cells. Data came from immunoSEQ multiplex PCR; TCRdb stores just in-frame clones and leaves some out. Among millions of clones listed, about 94% were seen once. On this clone: Its antigen is unidentified.

The chain recombines TRBV29-1 with TRBJ2-2; D unresolved. This receptor was obtained from a man in his late teens or twenties in good health. Sequencing input: naive CD8+ T cells sorted from blood. CDR3 protein: CSVDHGWNTGELFF. DNA for the CDR3: TGCAGCGTTGACCACGGGTGGAACACCGGGGAGCTGTTTTTT.